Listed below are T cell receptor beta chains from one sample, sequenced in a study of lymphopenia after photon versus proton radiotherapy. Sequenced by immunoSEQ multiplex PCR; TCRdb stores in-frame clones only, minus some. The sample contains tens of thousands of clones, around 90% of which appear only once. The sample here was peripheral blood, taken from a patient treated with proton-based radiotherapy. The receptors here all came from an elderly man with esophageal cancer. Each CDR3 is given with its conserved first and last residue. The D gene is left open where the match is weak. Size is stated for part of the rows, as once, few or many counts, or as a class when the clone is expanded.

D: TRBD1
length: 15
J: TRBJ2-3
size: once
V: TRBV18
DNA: TGTGCCAGCTCACAGATGGGACAGCTCACAGATACGCAGTATTTT
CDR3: CASSQMGQLTDTQYF

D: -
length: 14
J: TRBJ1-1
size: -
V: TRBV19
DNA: TGTGCCAGTAGCTTGCAGGGCATGAACACTGAAGCTTTCTTT
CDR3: CASSLQGMNTEAFF

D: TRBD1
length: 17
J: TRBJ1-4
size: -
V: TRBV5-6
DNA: TGTGCCAGCAGCTTGGCCGAGACAGGGGGTTCTCGTGAAAAACTGTTTTTT
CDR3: CASSLAETGGSREKLFF

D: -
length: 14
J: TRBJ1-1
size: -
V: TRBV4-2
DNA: TGTGCCAGCAGCCAAGATCCCAGGAACACTGAAGCTTTCTTT
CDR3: CASSQDPRNTEAFF

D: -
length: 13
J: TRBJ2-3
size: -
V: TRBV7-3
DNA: TGTGCCAGCAGCTTAGACTCGCAGGATACGCAGTATTTT
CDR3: CASSLDSQDTQYF

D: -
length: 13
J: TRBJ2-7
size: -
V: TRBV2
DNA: TGTGCCAGCAGTGTCCGGCTAGCGTACGAGCAGTACTTC
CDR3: CASSVRLAYEQYF

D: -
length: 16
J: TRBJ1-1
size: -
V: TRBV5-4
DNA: TGTGCCAGCAGCTTGGATTCTGTGGGCGCGGGCACTGAAGCTTTCTTT
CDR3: CASSLDSVGAGTEAFF

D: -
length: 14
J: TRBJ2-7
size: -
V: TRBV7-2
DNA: TGTGCCAGCAGCTTTGACTGGACCTCCTACGAGCAGTACTTC
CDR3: CASSFDWTSYEQYF

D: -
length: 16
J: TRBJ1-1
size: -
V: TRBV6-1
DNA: TGTGCCAGCAGTGTTGACGTCGGGACCGCCTTTTTTGAAGCTTTCTTT
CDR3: CASSVDVGTAFFEAFF

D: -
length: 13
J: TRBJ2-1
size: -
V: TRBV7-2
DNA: TGTGCCAGCAGCTCCCGCCTCTACAATGAGCAGTTCTTC
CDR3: CASSSRLYNEQFF

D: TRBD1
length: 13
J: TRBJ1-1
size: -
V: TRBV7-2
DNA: TGTGCCAGCAGCCCACAGGGGGATGCTGAAGCTTTCTTT
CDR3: CASSPQGDAEAFF

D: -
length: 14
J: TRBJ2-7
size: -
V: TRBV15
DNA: TGTGCCACCAGCAGAGATCGACAGGACTACGAGCAGTACTTC
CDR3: CATSRDRQDYEQYF

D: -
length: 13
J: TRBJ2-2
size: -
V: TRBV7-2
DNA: TGTGCCAGCAGCTCAAGACAGACCGGGGAGCTGTTTTTT
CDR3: CASSSRQTGELFF

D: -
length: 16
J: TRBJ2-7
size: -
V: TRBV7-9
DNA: TGTGCCAGCAGCTACTCAGGGGCGGGACACTACTACGAGCAGTACTTC
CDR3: CASSYSGAGHYYEQYF

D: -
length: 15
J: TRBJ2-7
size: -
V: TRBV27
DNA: TGTGCCAGCAGTTTATTCCCGGCCGAGACCTACGAGCAGTACTTC
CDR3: CASSLFPAETYEQYF